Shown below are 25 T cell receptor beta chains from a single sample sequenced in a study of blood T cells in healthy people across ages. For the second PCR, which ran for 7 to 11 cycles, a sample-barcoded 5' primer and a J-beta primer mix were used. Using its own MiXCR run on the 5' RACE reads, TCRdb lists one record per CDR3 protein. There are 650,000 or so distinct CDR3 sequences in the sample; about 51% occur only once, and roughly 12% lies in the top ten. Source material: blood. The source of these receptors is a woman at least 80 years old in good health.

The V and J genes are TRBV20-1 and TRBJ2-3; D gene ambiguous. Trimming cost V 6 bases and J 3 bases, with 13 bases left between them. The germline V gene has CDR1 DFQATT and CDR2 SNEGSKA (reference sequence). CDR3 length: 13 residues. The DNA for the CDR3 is TGCAGTGCCATCCTTGGACGGACAGATACGCAGTATTTT. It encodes CSAILGRTDTQYF.

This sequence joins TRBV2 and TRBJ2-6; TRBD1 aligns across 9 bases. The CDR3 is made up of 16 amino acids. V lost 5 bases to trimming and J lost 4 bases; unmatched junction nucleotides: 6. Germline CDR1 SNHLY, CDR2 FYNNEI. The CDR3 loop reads CASSLTGGAGANVLTF. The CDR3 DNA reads TGTGCCAGCAGTCTCACAGGGGGCGCCGGGGCCAACGTCCTGACTTTC. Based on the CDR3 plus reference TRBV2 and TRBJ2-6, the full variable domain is EPEVTQTPSHQVTQMGQEVILRCVPISNHLYFYWYRQILGQKVEFLVSFYNNEISEKSEIFDDQFSVERPDGSNFTLKIRSTKLEDSAMYFCASSLTGGAGANVLTFGAGSRLTVL.

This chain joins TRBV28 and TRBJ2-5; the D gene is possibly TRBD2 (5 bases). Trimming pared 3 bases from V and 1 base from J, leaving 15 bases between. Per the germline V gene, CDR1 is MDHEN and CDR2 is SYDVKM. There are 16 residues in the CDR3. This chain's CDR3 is CASSFMESGSQETQYF. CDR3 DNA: TGTGCCAGCAGTTTCATGGAATCGGGAAGCCAAGAGACCCAGTACTTC.

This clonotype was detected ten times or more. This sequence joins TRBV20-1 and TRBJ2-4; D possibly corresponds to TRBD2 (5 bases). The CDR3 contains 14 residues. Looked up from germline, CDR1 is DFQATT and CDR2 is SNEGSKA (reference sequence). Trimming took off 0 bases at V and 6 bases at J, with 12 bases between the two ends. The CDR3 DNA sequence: TGCAGTGCTAGAGAAGGAAGGAGGAGAAACATTCAGTACTTC. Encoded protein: CSAREGRRRNIQYF.

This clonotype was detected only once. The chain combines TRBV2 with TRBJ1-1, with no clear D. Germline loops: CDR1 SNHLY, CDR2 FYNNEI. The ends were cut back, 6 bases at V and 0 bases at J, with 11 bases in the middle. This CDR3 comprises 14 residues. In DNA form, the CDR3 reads TGTGCCAGCAGGGTCGTAGGGATGAACACTGAAGCTTTCTTT. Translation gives CASRVVGMNTEAFF.

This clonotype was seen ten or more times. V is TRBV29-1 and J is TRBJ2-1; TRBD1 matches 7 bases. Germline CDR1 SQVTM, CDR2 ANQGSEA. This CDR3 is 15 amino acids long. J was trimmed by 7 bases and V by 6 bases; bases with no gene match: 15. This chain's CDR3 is CSVLARQGWSNEQFF. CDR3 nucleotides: TGCAGCGTCCTTGCCCGACAGGGATGGTCGAATGAGCAGTTCTTC.

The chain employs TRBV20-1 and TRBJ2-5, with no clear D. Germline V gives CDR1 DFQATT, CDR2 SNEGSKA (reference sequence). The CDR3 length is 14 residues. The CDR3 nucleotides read TGCGGTGTGGTCGTGGCCCCAAGATGGGAGACCCAGTACTTC. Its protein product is CGVVVAPRWETQYF.

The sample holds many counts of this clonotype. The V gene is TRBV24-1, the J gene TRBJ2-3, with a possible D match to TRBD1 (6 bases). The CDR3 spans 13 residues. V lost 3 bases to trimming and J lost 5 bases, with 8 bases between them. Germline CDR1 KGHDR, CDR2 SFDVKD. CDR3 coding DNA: TGTGCCACCAGTGATGAGACAGGAGATACGCAGTATTTT. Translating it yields CATSDETGDTQYF.

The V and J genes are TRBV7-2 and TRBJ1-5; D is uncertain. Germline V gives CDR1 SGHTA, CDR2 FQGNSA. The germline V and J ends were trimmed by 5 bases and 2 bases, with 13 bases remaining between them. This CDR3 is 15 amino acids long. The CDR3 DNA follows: TGTGCCAGCAGCCAATGGGGTAGGGGCAATCAGCCCCAGCATTTT. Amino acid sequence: CASSQWGRGNQPQHF.

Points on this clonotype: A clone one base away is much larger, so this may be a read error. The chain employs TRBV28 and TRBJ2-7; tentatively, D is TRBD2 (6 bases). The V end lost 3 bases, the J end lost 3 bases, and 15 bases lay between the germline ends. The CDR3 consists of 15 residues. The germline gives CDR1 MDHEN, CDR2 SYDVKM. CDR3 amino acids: CASSFGGRRFYEQYF. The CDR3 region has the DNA TGTGCCAGCAGTTTCGGGGGACGGCGGTTCTACGAGCAGTACTTC.

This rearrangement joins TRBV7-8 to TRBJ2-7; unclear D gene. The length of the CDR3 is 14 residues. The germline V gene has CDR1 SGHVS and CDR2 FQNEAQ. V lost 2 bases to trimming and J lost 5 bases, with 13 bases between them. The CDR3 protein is CASSLPGLGDEQYF. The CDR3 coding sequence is TGTGCCAGCAGCTTACCGGGCCTTGGGGACGAGCAGTACTTC.

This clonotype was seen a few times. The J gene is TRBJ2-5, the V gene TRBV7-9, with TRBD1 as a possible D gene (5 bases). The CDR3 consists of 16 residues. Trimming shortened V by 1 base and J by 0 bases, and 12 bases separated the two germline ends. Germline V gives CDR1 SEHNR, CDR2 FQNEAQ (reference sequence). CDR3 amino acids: CASSLGARQYQETQYF. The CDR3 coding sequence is TGTGCCAGCAGCTTAGGGGCCCGACAGTACCAAGAGACCCAGTACTTC.

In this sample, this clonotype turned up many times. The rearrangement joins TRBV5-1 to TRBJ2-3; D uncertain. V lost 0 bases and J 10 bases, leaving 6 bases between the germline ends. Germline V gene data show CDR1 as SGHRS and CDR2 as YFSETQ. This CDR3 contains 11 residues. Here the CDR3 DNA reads TGCGCCAGCAGCTTGGTGGGCCCGCAGTATTTT. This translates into CASSLVGPQYF. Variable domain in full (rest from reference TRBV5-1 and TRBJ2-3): KAGVTQTPRYLIKTRGQQVTLSCSPISGHRSVSWYQQTPGQGLQFLFEYFSETQRNKGNFPGRFSGRQFSNSRSEMNVSTLELGDSALYLCASSLVGPQYFGPGTRLTVL.

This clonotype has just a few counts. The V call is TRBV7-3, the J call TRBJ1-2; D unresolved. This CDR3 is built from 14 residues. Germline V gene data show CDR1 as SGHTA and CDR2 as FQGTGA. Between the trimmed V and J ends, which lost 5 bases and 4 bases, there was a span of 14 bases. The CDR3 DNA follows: TGTGCCAGCAGCCCCGCCCGAGAGGTCTATGGCTACACCTTC. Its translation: CASSPAREVYGYTF. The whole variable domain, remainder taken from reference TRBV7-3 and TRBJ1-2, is GAGVSQTPSNKVTEKGKYVELRCDPISGHTALYWYRQSLGQGPEFLIYFQGTGAADDSGLPNDRFFAVRPEGSVSTLKIQRTERGDSAVYLCASSPAREVYGYTFGSGTRLTVV.

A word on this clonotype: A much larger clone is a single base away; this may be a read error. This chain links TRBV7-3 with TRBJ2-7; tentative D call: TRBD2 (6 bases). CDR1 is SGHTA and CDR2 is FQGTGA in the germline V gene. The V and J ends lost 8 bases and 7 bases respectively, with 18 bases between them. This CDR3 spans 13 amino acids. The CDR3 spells CASRMGGSNEQYF. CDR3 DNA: TGTGCCAGCCGAATGGGGGGTAGCAATGAGCAGTACTTC.

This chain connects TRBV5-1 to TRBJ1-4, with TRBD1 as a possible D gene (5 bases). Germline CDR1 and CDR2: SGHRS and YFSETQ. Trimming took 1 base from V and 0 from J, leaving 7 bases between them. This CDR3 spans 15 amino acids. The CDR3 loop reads CASSLMGATNEKLFF. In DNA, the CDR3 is TGCGCCAGCAGCTTGATGGGGGCAACTAATGAAAAACTGTTTTTT.

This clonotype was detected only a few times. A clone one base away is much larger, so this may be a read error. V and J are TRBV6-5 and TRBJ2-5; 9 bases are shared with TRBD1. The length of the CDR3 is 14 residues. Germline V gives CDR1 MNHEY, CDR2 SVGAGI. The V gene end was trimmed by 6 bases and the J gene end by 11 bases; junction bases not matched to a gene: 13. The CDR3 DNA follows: TGTGCCAGCAGCCGGGACAGGGTTTCAGATGAGCAGTACTTC. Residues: CASSRDRVSDEQYF.

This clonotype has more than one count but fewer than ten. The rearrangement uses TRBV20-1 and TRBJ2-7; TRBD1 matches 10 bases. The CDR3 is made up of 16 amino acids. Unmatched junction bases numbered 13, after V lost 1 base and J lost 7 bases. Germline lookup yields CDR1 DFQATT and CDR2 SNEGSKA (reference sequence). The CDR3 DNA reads TGCAGTGCTAGAGCCTTCGGGACAGGGGTGATCAATGAGCAGTACTTC. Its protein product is CSARAFGTGVINEQYF.

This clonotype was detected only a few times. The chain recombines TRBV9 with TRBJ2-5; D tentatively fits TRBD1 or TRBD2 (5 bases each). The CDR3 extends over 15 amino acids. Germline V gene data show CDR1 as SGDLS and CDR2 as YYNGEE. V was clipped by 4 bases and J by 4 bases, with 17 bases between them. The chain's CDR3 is CASSLGVGVRETQYF. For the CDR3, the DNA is TGTGCCAGCAGCTTGGGGGTGGGGGTTCGAGAGACCCAGTACTTC.

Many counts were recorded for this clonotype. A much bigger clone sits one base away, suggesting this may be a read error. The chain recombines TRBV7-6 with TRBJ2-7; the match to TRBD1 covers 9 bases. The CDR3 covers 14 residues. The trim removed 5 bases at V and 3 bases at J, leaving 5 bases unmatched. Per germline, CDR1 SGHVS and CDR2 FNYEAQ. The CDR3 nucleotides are TGTGCCAGCAGCGACGGACAGGGGAGCTACGAGCAGTACTTC. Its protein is CASSDGQGSYEQYF.

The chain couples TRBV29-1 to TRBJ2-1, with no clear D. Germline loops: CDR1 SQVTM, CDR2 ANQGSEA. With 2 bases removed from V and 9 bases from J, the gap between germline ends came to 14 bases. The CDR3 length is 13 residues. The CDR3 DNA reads TGCAGCGTTGAACTAGTCACCCGTTTTGAGCAGTTCTTC. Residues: CSVELVTRFEQFF.

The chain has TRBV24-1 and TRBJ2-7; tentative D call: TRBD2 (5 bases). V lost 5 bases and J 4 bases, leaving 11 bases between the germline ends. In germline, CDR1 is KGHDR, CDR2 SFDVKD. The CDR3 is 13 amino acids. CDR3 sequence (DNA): TGTGCCACCAGTGGTCGGGAAGGTTACGAGCAGTACTTC. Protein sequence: CATSGREGYEQYF.

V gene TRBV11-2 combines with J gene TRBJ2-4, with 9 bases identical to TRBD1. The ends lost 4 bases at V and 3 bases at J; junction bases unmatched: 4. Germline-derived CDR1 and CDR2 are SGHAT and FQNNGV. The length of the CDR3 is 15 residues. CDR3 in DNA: TGTGCCAGCAGCTCAAGACAGGGGGTCAAAAACATTCAGTACTTC. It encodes CASSSRQGVKNIQYF.

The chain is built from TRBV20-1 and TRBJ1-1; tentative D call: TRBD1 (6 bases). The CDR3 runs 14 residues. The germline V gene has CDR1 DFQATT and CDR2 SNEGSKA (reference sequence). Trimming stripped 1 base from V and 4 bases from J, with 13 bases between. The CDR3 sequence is CSARGTSRGTEAFF. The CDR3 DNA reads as TGCAGTGCTAGAGGGACATCCAGGGGCACTGAAGCTTTCTTT.

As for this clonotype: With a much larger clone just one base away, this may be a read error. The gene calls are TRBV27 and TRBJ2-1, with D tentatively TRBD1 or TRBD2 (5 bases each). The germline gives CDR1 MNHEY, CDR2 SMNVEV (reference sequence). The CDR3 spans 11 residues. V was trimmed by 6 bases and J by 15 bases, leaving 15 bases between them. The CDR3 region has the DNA TGTGCCAGCAGACGGGACCAGGGTGGGTTCTTC. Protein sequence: CASRRDQGGFF.